The clone carrying this TCR beta chain showed up just a few times. Repertoires were generated with immunoSEQ multiplex PCR, while TCRdb's copy carries only in-frame clones and drops some. Seen here are 2.3 million or so clones, 80% to 95% observed once, and the top ten hold roughly 0.36%. Trimming took off 3 bases at V and 10 bases at J, with 13 bases between the two ends. In germline, CDR1 is MDHEN, CDR2 SYDVKM. The CDR3 spans 13 residues. This record comes from a study of shared clonotypes between healthy human individuals. The gene calls are TRBV28 and TRBJ1-5, with D possibly matching TRBD1 (5 bases). The origin of this receptor is a young man in good health. Some clones in this sample may be carry-over from other donors' samples. Sequenced sample: naive CD4+ T cells from PBMCs. Subset specified: CD45RA+ positively selected. The CDR3 DNA follows: TGTGCCAGCAGTTTGCGGGACGACTTACCCCAGCATTTT. Its protein is CASSLRDDLPQHF.